This T cell receptor (beta chain) is from a study of T-cell reconstitution after alpha-beta-depleted transplantation in children. Study-level findings and limits: Approximately two months post-transplant, alpha-beta T cells reportedly originated from several hundred expanded graft clones. From newly produced T cells came most of the T-cell counts and diversity one year after transplant.

Germline V gives CDR1 MDHEN, CDR2 SYDVKM. Trimming removed 4 bases from V and 6 bases from J; junction bases left unmatched: 10. The CDR3 is 15 amino acids. About this clonotype: The antigen remains unidentified.

Preparing the TCRbeta library involved the use of unique molecular identifiers. MiXCR was run by TCRdb on the PCR reads, yielding one entry per CDR3 protein. The data hold approximately 1,000,000 distinct CDR3 sequences, with roughly 29% observed a single time. This chain links TRBV28 with TRBJ2-5; 8 bases line up with TRBD1. The material was PBMCs, mostly from graft donor cells, obtained 360 days after TCRalphabeta/CD19-depleted stem cell transplant. The sequence derives from a boy less than two years old who had a stem cell transplant for SCID, so the T cells may come from the graft donor. CDR3 DNA sequence: TGTGCCAGCAGTTCTTGGACAGGGCGAGGAAAGACCCAGTACTTC. Amino acid sequence: CASSSWTGRGKTQYF.